This section outlines one TCR beta chain sequence together with its context. This CDR3 contains 15 residues. CDR1 is SGDLS, CDR2 YYNGEE, per germline. V lost 3 bases, J lost 8 bases, and 9 bases stayed unmatched. Documented treatment: around 19 received Ad26.COV2.S at low or high dose, single or two shots; roughly five received placebo; per-sample allocation not given. Following the first vaccine or placebo injection, samples were taken on day 63. This specimen comes from a study of Ad26.COV2.S vaccination and SARS-CoV-2 variants. Study overall: Ad26.COV2.S was injected intramuscularly once or twice, 56 days apart.

Some clones are missing from TCRdb's copy, which holds only in-frame ones; the method was immunoSEQ multiplex PCR. The sample comprises fewer than 500,000 clones, roughly 87% of which are singletons, and around 4.5% rests with the top ten. The TCR comes from a person between 18 and 65 years old who received the Ad26.COV2.S COVID-19 vaccine or a placebo. The sample in question was peripheral blood, obtained in a trial of Ad26.COV2.S vaccine versus placebo. The chain couples TRBV9 to TRBJ2-1, with TRBD2 identical over 9 bases. The CDR3 DNA sequence: TGTGCCAGCAGCGACGGTAGCGGGAGTGGCGATGAGCAGTTCTTC. This codes for CASSDGSGSGDEQFF.